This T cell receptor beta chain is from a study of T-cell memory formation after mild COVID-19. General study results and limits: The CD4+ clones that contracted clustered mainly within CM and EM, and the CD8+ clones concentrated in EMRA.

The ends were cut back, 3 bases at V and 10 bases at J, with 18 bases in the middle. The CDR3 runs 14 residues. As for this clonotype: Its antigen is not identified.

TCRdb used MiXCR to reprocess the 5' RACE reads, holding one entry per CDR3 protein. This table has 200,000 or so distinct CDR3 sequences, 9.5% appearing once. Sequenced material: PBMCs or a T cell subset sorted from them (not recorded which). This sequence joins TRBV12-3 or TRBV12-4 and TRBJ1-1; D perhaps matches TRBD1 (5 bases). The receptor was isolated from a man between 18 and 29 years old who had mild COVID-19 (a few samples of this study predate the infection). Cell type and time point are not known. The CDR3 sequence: CASSFWQGGGGAFF. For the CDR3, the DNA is TGTGCCAGCAGTTTCTGGCAGGGAGGCGGAGGAGCTTTCTTT.